What follows are 25 T cell receptor beta chains derived from one specimen sequenced in a study of a mutant IDH1 vaccine in newly diagnosed glioma. Their recognized antigens are unknown. Here immunoSEQ multiplex PCR was the method, and the copy in TCRdb shows in-frame clones only, minus some. The top ten hold 2% to 2.5% of the sample, which has approximately 81,000 clones, approximately 85% seen once. As for time point: week 23, last vaccination. The content of each vaccine dose was 300 ug of mutant IDH1 20-mer peptide, and topical imiquimod accompanied it. This specimen consisted of PBMCs, obtained from a glioma patient whose treatment included an IDH1 peptide vaccine. These receptors were collected from a young man with glioma. Some clones in this sample may be carry-over from other donors' samples.

The chain links TRBV4-3 to TRBJ2-7; D remains unclear. V dropped 2 bases and J dropped 4 bases, with 15 bases sitting between them. CDR1 is LGHNA, CDR2 YSLEER, per germline. This CDR3 is 15 amino acids long. The chain's CDR3 is CASSQTRHGRYEQYF. The CDR3 DNA is TGCGCCAGCAGCCAAACCCGACATGGTCGGTACGAGCAGTACTTC.

CDR3 sequence (DNA): TGTGCCAGCAGTGAACTAGCGGCCACCGGGGAGCTGTTTTTT. Residues: CASSELAATGELFF. The chain employs TRBV6-1 and TRBJ2-2, with 7 bases that match TRBD2. The trim removed 2 bases at V and 4 bases at J, leaving 1 base unmatched. CDR1 and CDR2 (germline): MNHNS, SASEGT. The CDR3 contains 14 residues.

The chain employs TRBV19 and TRBJ1-2; possibly TRBD1 for D (6 bases). The V gene lost 6 bases and the J gene lost 5 bases, with 19 bases spanning the gap. The CDR3 covers 15 residues. In germline, CDR1 is LNHDA, CDR2 SQIVND (reference sequence). In DNA, the CDR3 is TGTGCCAGTAGGGCTTACAGGGCGTCTCGTTATGGCTACACCTTC. Residues: CASRAYRASRYGYTF.

The chain couples TRBV11-2 to TRBJ2-1; 7 bases line up with TRBD1. Germline V CDR1 and CDR2: SGHAT, FQNNGV. After removal of 7 bases from V and 7 bases from J, the junction contained 7 bases not matched to a gene. The CDR3 is 13 amino acids. The CDR3 loop is CASTRQGWNEQFF. Here the CDR3 DNA reads TGTGCCAGCACGCGACAGGGTTGGAATGAGCAGTTCTTC.

The sample holds one count of this clone. The rearrangement uses TRBV27 and TRBJ1-4; unclear D gene. The CDR3 runs to 14 residues. Germline-derived CDR1 and CDR2 are MNHEY and SMNVEV (reference sequence). Trimming left V 3 bases short and J 6 bases short, with 11 bases between. DNA for the CDR3: TGTGCCAGCAGTTTGGACCTCTGGGATGAAAAACTGTTTTTT. It is translated as CASSLDLWDEKLFF.

The V and J genes are TRBV15 and TRBJ2-2; D unresolved. CDR1 is LNHNV and CDR2 is YYDKDF in the germline V gene (reference sequence). V was pared by 3 bases and J by 2 bases, with 7 bases between. The CDR3 extends over 14 amino acids. The CDR3 nucleotides read TGTGCCACCAGCAGTACTCTAAACACCGGGGAGCTGTTTTTT. It specifies CATSSTLNTGELFF.

The chain is built from TRBV28 and TRBJ2-3, with D uncertain. This CDR3 has 15 residues. From germline, CDR1 is MDHEN and CDR2 SYDVKM. The V gene lost 2 bases and the J gene lost 11 bases, with 20 bases spanning the gap. The CDR3 coding sequence is TGTGCCAGCAGTTTAGAGACCGGGCCCAACCGTGGGCAGTATTTT. This codes for CASSLETGPNRGQYF. Complete variable domain (other parts from reference TRBV28 and TRBJ2-3): DVKVTQSSRYLVKRTGEKVFLECVQDMDHENMFWYRQDPGLGLRLIYFSYDVKMKEKGDIPEGYSVSREKKERFSLILESASTNQTSMYLCASSLETGPNRGQYFGPGTRLTVL.

The DNA for the CDR3 is TGCAGCGTTACAGGGGGGATGAACACTGAAGCTTTCTTT. Amino acids: CSVTGGMNTEAFF. The rearrangement uses TRBV29-1 and TRBJ1-1; 8 nucleotides match TRBD1. The length of the CDR3 is 13 residues. Per the germline V gene, CDR1 is SQVTM and CDR2 is ANQGSEA. V gave up 5 bases and J gave up 0 bases; unmatched junction bases: 2.

V is TRBV29-1 and J is TRBJ1-2; D is uncertain. This CDR3 spans 13 amino acids. V lost 7 bases to trimming and J lost 1 base, with 13 bases between them. Germline assignment: CDR1 SQVTM and CDR2 ANQGSEA. The CDR3, as DNA: TGCAGCGCCTCAACAAACTTTAACTATGGCTACACCTTC. Translating gives CSASTNFNYGYTF.

The J gene is TRBJ1-1, the V gene TRBV28; tentative D call: TRBD1 (5 bases). CDR1 and CDR2 from the germline V gene are MDHEN and SYDVKM. The CDR3 runs 13 residues. Between the trimmed V and J ends, which lost 3 bases and 4 bases, there was a span of 9 bases. The CDR3 spells CASSLRGSTEAFF. Written as DNA, the CDR3 is TGTGCCAGCAGTTTGAGGGGTTCCACTGAAGCTTTCTTT.

The V and J genes are TRBV6-5 and TRBJ1-1; D uncertain. V was pared by 0 bases and J by 3 bases, with 5 bases between. The CDR3 spans 13 residues. From germline, CDR1 is MNHEY and CDR2 SVGAGI. CDR3 nucleotides: TGTGCCAGCAGTTACTCGGCCGACACTGAAGCTTTCTTT. Translated: CASSYSADTEAFF.

This sequence joins TRBV2 and TRBJ2-7; no clear D gene. The V end lost 3 bases, the J end lost 3 bases, and 12 bases lay between the germline ends. This CDR3 is built from 14 residues. Germline CDR1 is SNHLY and CDR2 is FYNNEI. This CDR3 reads CASSDPGMSYEQYF. The CDR3, as DNA: TGTGCCAGCAGTGACCCGGGTATGAGCTACGAGCAGTACTTC.

The table lists this clone with a few counts. The genes are TRBV7-6 and TRBJ2-1; the D gene could be TRBD1 or TRBD2 (5 bases each). This CDR3 has 16 residues. Germline V CDR1 and CDR2: SGHVS, FNYEAQ. V lost 5 bases and J 7 bases, leaving 21 bases between the germline ends. This chain's CDR3 is CASSPGPGPPLNEQFF. The CDR3 DNA sequence: TGTGCCAGCAGCCCAGGTCCGGGGCCTCCTCTTAATGAGCAGTTCTTC.

In this sample, this clone turned up once. The chain combines TRBV4-3 with TRBJ2-3, with D possibly TRBD1 on 5 matching bases. V gave up 4 bases and J gave up 2 bases, with 10 bases separating them. The CDR3 is 14 residues long. From germline, CDR1 is LGHNA and CDR2 YSLEER. This chain's CDR3 is CASSRQGFTDTQYF. The CDR3 DNA sequence: TGCGCCAGCAGCCGCCAGGGATTCACAGATACGCAGTATTTT.

This clone occurred once. J is TRBJ2-2 and V is TRBV6-5, with D unclear. Germline CDR1 and CDR2: MNHEY and SVGAGI. V lost 4 bases, J lost 1 base, and 7 bases lay in between. This CDR3 has 14 residues. The CDR3 bases are TGTGCCAGCAGTTTGGGGTTGAACACCGGGGAGCTGTTTTTT. It encodes CASSLGLNTGELFF.

This clone was recorded at least ten times. The V call is TRBV5-4, the J call TRBJ1-4; 7 bases agree with TRBD1. V was pared by 4 bases and J by 8 bases, with 2 bases of the junction left unmatched. The CDR3 has 12 residues. Germline V gene data show CDR1 as SGHNT and CDR2 as YYREEE (reference sequence). The CDR3 sequence: CASSTRGEKLFF. CDR3 coding DNA: TGTGCCAGCAGCACCAGGGGGGAAAAACTGTTTTTT.

V and J are TRBV13 and TRBJ2-3; TRBD1 matches at 9 bases. Per the germline V gene, CDR1 is PRHDT and CDR2 is FYEKMQ (reference sequence). CDR3 length: 16 amino acids. V lost 5 bases to trimming and J lost 2 bases; unmatched junction nucleotides: 8. The CDR3, as DNA: TGTGCCAGCAGCCCGGGCGGGACAGGGCTCACAGATACGCAGTATTTT. This translates into CASSPGGTGLTDTQYF.

The chain joins TRBV10-3 to TRBJ1-3; D remains ambiguous. Trimming took off 0 bases at V and 4 bases at J, with 16 bases between the two ends. CDR1 is ENHRY, CDR2 SYGVKD, per germline. This CDR3 is built from 17 residues. The CDR3 bases are TGTGCCATCAGTGAGTCGGGGAGAAGGGATGGAGGAAACACCATATATTTT. Residues: CAISESGRRDGGNTIYF.

This chain connects TRBV6-5 to TRBJ1-2; tentatively, D is TRBD1 (5 bases). The length of the CDR3 is 15 residues. The germline V gene encodes CDR1 MNHEY and CDR2 SVGAGI. Trimming pared 0 bases from V and 6 bases from J, leaving 14 bases between. The CDR3 DNA reads as TGTGCCAGCAGTTACTCGATATGGGGGGAGGATGGCTACACCTTC. This encodes CASSYSIWGEDGYTF.

The rearrangement links TRBV18 to TRBJ2-7, with unresolved D. The V gene lost 2 bases and the J gene lost 9 bases, with 14 bases spanning the gap. The CDR3 has 13 amino acids. CDR1 is KGHSH, CDR2 LQKENI, per germline. CDR3 amino acids: CASSPTPDPGQYF. CDR3 DNA: TGTGCCAGCTCACCAACCCCCGATCCAGGGCAGTACTTC.

In this sample, this clone turned up once. The CDR3 region has the DNA TGTGCCAGCAGTTTATTGACTAGCGGGAGGGCGACGTTCTTC. This gives the protein CASSLLTSGRATFF. The chain links TRBV28 to TRBJ2-1; TRBD2 aligns across 14 bases. The junction had 5 bases not matched to a gene; V was cut back by 1 base and J by 15 bases. The CDR3 length is 14 residues. The germline CDR1 and CDR2 sequences are MDHEN and SYDVKM.

Only a few counts were recorded for this clone. V gene TRBV7-9 combines with J gene TRBJ1-1, with TRBD1 identical over 10 bases. This CDR3 is built from 16 residues. CDR1 and CDR2 (germline): SEHNR, FQNEAQ (reference sequence). V gave up 6 bases and J gave up 4 bases; unmatched junction bases: 11. The CDR3 here is CASSTEDRGLGTEAFF. Written as DNA, the CDR3 is TGTGCCAGCAGTACGGAGGACAGGGGGTTGGGCACTGAAGCTTTCTTT.

The V call is TRBV6-6, the J call TRBJ1-2, with 9 bases aligning to TRBD1. The CDR3 extends over 15 amino acids. Trimming removed 6 bases from V and 6 bases from J; junction bases left unmatched: 11. Germline CDR1 MNHNY, CDR2 SVGAGI (reference sequence). CDR3 in amino acids: CASSAGQGRLDGYTF. The CDR3 DNA sequence: TGTGCCAGCAGCGCGGGACAGGGTCGTCTGGATGGCTACACCTTC.

This rearrangement joins TRBV5-6 to TRBJ2-1; D is perhaps TRBD2 (7 bases). The CDR3 has 15 amino acids. The germline V gene encodes CDR1 SGHDT and CDR2 YYEEEE. Trimming removed 2 bases from V and 3 bases from J, with 12 bases in between. The CDR3 loop reads CASSFGGGVYNEQFF. The CDR3, as DNA: TGTGCCAGCAGCTTCGGAGGGGGGGTCTACAATGAGCAGTTCTTC.

The chain is built from TRBV28 and TRBJ1-2, with unresolved D. CDR1 MDHEN and CDR2 SYDVKM come from the germline V gene. V lost 2 bases and J lost 8, with 12 bases in between. The CDR3 length is 13 residues. CDR3 protein: CASSLDRSLGYTF. The CDR3, as DNA: TGTGCCAGCAGTTTAGACCGGAGCCTCGGCTACACCTTC.